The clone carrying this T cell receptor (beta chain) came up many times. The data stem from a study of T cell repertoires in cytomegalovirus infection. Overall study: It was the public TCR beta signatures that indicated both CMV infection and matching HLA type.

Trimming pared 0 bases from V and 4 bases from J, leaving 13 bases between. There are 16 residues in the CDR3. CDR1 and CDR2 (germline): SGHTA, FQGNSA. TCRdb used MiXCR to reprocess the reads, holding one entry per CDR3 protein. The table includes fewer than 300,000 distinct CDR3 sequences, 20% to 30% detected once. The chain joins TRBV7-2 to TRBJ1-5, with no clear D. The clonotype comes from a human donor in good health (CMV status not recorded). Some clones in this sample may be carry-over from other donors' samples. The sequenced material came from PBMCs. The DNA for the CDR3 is TGTGCCAGCAGCTTAGCGGTCGGGCGGGGTAATCAGCCCCAGCATTTT. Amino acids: CASSLAVGRGNQPQHF. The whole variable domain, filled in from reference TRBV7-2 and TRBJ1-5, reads GAGVSQSPSNKVTEKGKDVELRCDPISGHTALYWYRQSLGQGLEFLIYFQGNSAPDKSGLPSDRFSAERTGGSVSTLTIQRTQQEDSAVYLCASSLAVGRGNQPQHFGDGTRLSIL.